This TCR beta chain is drawn from a study of identical twins. With no exceptions, donors were healthy Caucasians. Addition of a universal primer site occurred through template switching, and cDNA carried unique molecular identifiers. Via MiXCR, TCRdb re-called the 5' RACE reads, giving one row per CDR3 protein. Here the sample spans some 900,000 distinct CDR3 sequences, around 12% being singletons. The CDR3 spans 15 residues. The germline CDR1 and CDR2 sequences are SGHKS and YYEKEE (reference sequence). The V end lost 2 bases, the J end lost 0 bases, and 6 bases lay between the germline ends. These data also formed part of another study, on yellow fever vaccine responses in identical twins.

Sample: PBMCs. The chain carries TRBV5-5 and TRBJ2-6; D uncertain. The sequence came from a woman aged 18-29 years in good health. The CDR3 region is CASSFVYSGANVLTF. The CDR3 DNA reads TGTGCCAGCAGCTTCGTGTACTCTGGGGCCAACGTCCTGACTTTC.